The 2 T cell receptor beta chains reported below all come from one sample, sequenced in a study of CD4 and CD8 cells across lung adenocarcinoma regions (dated by TCRdb to between 2017 and 2018). To prepare the library, PCR was applied. The instrument given in TCRdb is HiSeq X Ten. TCRdb passed the public sequencing reads through fastp at Q25 and MiXCR, retaining productive beta sequences. One record per CDR3 amino acid sequence lists the most common genes and DNA. The sample data list tens of thousands of distinct CDR3 sequences, and roughly 50% of these were observed just once. The top ten hold about a quarter of the sample. Sequenced: CD8+ T cells from the center of a lung tumor. Read against the paper, the sample's cell subset or site label means: tumor center region. These receptors were collected from a female donor with lung adenocarcinoma. The CD4 and CD8 labels of this study may be unreliable.

The chain carries TRBV11-3 and TRBJ2-1, with D perhaps TRBD1 or TRBD2 (5 bases each). The J call is uncertain, as TRBJ2-7 better fits the DNA end. The CDR3 contains 17 residues. The germline V gene has CDR1 SGHNT and CDR2 YENEEA. CDR3 nucleotides: TGTGCCAGCAGCCGGGGCGGCGCCTTGAGCTCCTACAATGAGCAGTACTTC. Amino acid sequence: CASSRGGALSSYNEQYF.

This clonotype appeared a few times. The rearrangement joins TRBV7-6 to TRBJ2-1; D is perhaps TRBD1 (5 bases). The end of the DNA is better explained by TRBJ2-7, so the J call may be wrong. Germline V CDR1 and CDR2: SGHVS, FNYEAQ. This CDR3 is 18 amino acids long. The CDR3 sequence is CASSLSPRPLGALYEQYF. CDR3 DNA sequence: TGTGCCAGCAGCTTAAGTCCCAGACCACTTGGGGCCCTCTACGAGCAGTACTTC.